Below are 11 T cell receptor beta chains sequenced from a single sample in a study of PD-1 blockade in classical Hodgkin lymphoma (TCRdb year 2020). Per the publication, the time point label means: cycle 1 day 1 (C1D1), immediately before nivolumab initiation. Relapse after autologous stem cell transplantation had occurred in all trial patients, and cohorts A, B and C were distinguished by prior brentuximab vedotin exposure. Libraries were constructed by the immunoSEQ multiplex PCR assay. Here the immuneACCESS table is served through TCRdb, limited to in-frame sequences with V and J called. Missing clones are a known gap in these copies; in checked studies unresolved V genes cover under half, and the rest lacks a known reason. Present in this sample are 60,000 to 75,000 clones, 90% of which were seen just once. The ten largest clones represent roughly a tenth of the sample. Sequences were derived from peripheral blood mononuclear cells (PBMCs), sampled at baseline. The receptors stem from a human donor with classical Hodgkin lymphoma.

The rearrangement uses TRBV5-6 and TRBJ2-7; possible D gene TRBD2, 6 bases. CDR3 length: 18 residues. Trimming took off 6 bases at V and 1 base at J, with 26 bases between the two ends. In germline, CDR1 is SGHDT, CDR2 YYEEEE. The CDR3 DNA sequence: TGTGCCAGCACCTCGCGGAGGGCCGAGCCGACTATTTCCTACGAGCAGTACTTC. This codes for CASTSRRAEPTISYEQYF.

The chain is built from TRBV4-2 and TRBJ2-7; no clear D. Trimming removed 0 bases at V and 6 bases at J, with 21 bases between. Germline CDR1 is LGHNA and CDR2 is YNFKEQ. The length of the CDR3 is 17 residues. The CDR3 sequence is CASSQEVVAPIPFEQYF. CDR3 in DNA: TGTGCCAGCAGCCAAGAGGTCGTGGCACCGATCCCCTTCGAGCAGTACTTC.

This clone has a handful of counts. The chain couples TRBV6-4 to TRBJ1-2; 9 bases line up with TRBD1. Looked up from germline, CDR1 is MRHNA and CDR2 is SNTAGT. The CDR3 totals 15 residues. The trim removed 6 bases at V and 5 bases at J, leaving 10 bases unmatched. The CDR3 is CASRGSGTGFYGYTF. DNA for the CDR3: TGTGCCAGCAGAGGGTCCGGGACAGGGTTTTATGGCTACACCTTC.

This clone was picked up one time. Here the CDR3 DNA reads TGTGCCAGCGGGAGGGACTACAATGAGCAGTTCTTC. As protein: CASGRDYNEQFF. The chain is built from TRBV28 and TRBJ2-1; TRBD2 agrees at 7 bases. CDR1 is MDHEN and CDR2 is SYDVKM in the germline V gene. This CDR3 spans 12 amino acids. After removal of 8 bases from V and 3 bases from J, the junction contained 1 base not matched to a gene.

The rearrangement uses TRBV28 and TRBJ2-5; TRBD1 might be the D (5 bases). The CDR3 is 14 residues long. Germline CDR1 reads MDHEN; CDR2 reads SYDVKM. V lost 6 bases to trimming and J lost 2 bases, with 13 bases between them. The CDR3: CASSKLQGQETQYF. The CDR3 bases are TGTGCCAGCAGCAAGTTGCAGGGACAAGAGACCCAGTACTTC.

This chain joins TRBV5-1 and TRBJ2-3; 7 bases are a match to TRBD2. This CDR3 is 14 amino acids long. The germline V gene has CDR1 SGHRS and CDR2 YFSETQ. Trimming removed 0 bases from V and 6 bases from J; junction bases left unmatched: 4. CDR3 region: CASSLAAGGDTQYF. CDR3 DNA sequence: TGCGCCAGCAGCTTGGCCGCCGGGGGGGATACGCAGTATTTT.

The J gene is TRBJ1-4, the V gene TRBV7-8; TRBD1 agrees at 7 bases. Trimming removed 1 base from V and 8 bases from J; junction bases left unmatched: 10. The V gene's germline CDR1 is SGHVS and CDR2 FQNEAQ. The CDR3 extends over 16 amino acids. For the CDR3, the DNA is TGTGCCAGCAGCTTAGGGGAAAACAGGGGTGGCGAAAAACTGTTTTTT. Amino acid sequence: CASSLGENRGGEKLFF.

The gene calls are TRBV7-2 and TRBJ1-6; no reliable D call. CDR3 length: 16 residues. Trimming pared 5 bases from V and 0 bases from J, leaving 11 bases between. Germline V gives CDR1 SGHTA, CDR2 FQGNSA. CDR3 DNA sequence: TGTGCCAGCAGCCCAGGACCGAGCTCCTATAATTCACCCCTCCACTTT. Encoded protein: CASSPGPSSYNSPLHF.

CDR3 loop: CASSQDWRDSDTQYF. CDR3 DNA sequence: TGTGCCAGCAGCCAAGATTGGCGGGACTCAGATACGCAGTATTTT. The V gene is TRBV4-2, the J gene TRBJ2-3, with a tentative D call TRBD2 (6 bases). This CDR3 has 15 amino acids. V shed 0 bases and J shed 4 bases, with 11 bases lying between them. Per germline, CDR1 LGHNA and CDR2 YNFKEQ.

The genes are TRBV7-9 and TRBJ1-1; D might be TRBD1 (5 bases). CDR1 SEHNR and CDR2 FQNEAQ come from the germline V gene (reference sequence). The CDR3 has 17 amino acids. V was clipped by 6 bases and J by 3 bases, with 23 bases between them. The CDR3 sequence is CASRHVPSRGMHTEAFF. Written as DNA, the CDR3 is TGTGCCAGCAGACACGTTCCAAGCCGGGGGATGCACACTGAAGCTTTCTTT.

In the case of this clone: One end of the junction is discordant with germline, which a read error may explain. The sample contains more than one DNA sequence encoding this CDR3. The chain is built from TRBV10-3 and TRBJ1-1; D unclear. Looked up from germline, CDR1 is ENHRY and CDR2 is SYGVKD. The CDR3 runs 14 residues. The CDR3 region has the DNA TGTGCCATCAGTGAGCTAGAGGCTTCCACTGAGGCTTTCTTT. Translation gives CAISELEASTEAFF.